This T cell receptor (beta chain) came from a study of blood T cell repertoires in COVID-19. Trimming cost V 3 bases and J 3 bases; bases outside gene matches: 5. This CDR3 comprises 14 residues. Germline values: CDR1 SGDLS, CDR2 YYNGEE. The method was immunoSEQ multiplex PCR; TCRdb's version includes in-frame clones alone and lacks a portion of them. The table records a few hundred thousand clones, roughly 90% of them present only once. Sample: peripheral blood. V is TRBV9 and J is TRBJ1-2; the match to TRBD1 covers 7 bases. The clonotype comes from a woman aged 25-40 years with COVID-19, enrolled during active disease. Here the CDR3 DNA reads TGTGCCAGCAGCGGAGGGGGCTGGTACTATGGCTACACCTTC. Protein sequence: CASSGGGWYYGYTF.